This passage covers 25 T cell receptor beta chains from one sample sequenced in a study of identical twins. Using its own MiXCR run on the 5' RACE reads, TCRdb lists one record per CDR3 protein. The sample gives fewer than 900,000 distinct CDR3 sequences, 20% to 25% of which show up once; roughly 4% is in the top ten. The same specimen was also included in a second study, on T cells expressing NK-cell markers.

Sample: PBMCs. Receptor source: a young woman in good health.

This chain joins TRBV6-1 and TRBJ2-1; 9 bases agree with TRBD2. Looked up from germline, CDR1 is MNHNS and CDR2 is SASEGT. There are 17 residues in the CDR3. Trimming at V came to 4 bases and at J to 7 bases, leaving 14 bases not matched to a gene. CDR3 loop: CASSGIAGARGGNEQFF. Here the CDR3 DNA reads TGTGCCAGCAGTGGGATAGCGGGAGCTAGGGGGGGGAATGAGCAGTTCTTC.

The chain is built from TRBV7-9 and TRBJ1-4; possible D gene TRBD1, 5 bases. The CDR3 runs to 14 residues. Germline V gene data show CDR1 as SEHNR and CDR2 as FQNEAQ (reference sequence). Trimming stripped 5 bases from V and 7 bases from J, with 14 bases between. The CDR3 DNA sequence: TGTGCCAGCAGCAACGCCATCGGGGGTGAAAAACTGTTTTTT. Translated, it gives CASSNAIGGEKLFF. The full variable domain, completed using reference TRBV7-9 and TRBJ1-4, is DTGVSQNPRHKITKRGQNVTFRCDPISEHNRLYWYRQTLGQGPEFLTYFQNEAQLEKSRLLSDRFSAERPKGSFSTLEIQRTEQGDSAMYLCASSNAIGGEKLFFGSGTQLSVL.

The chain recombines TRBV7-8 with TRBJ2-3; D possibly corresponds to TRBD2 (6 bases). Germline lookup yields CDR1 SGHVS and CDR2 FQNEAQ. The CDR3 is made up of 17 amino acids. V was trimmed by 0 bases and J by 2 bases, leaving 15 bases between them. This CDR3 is CASSLATLARYTDTQYF. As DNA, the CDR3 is TGTGCCAGCAGCTTAGCCACTCTAGCGCGCTACACAGATACGCAGTATTTT.

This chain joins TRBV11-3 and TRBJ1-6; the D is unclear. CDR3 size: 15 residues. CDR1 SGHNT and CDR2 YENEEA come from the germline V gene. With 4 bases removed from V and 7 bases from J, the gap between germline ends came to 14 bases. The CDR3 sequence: CASSSDLTPNSPLHF. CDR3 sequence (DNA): TGTGCCAGCAGCTCCGATCTTACCCCCAATTCACCCCTCCACTTT.

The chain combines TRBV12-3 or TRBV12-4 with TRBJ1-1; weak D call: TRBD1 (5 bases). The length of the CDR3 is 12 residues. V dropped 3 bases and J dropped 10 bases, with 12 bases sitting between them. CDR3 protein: CASSLRGKSAFF. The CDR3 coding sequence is TGTGCCAGCAGTTTGAGGGGAAAATCAGCTTTCTTT.

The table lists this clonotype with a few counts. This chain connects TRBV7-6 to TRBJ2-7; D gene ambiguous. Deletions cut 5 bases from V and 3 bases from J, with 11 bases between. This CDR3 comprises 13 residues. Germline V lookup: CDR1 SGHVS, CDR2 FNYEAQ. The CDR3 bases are TGTGCCAGCAGCCCAAACACGATCTACGAGCAGTACTTC. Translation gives CASSPNTIYEQYF.

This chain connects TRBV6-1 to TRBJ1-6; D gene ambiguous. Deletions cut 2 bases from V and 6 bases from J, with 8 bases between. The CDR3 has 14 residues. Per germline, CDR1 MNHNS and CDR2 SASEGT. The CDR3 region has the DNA TGTGCCAGCAGTGAAATAACAGCTAATTCACCCCTCCACTTT. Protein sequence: CASSEITANSPLHF.

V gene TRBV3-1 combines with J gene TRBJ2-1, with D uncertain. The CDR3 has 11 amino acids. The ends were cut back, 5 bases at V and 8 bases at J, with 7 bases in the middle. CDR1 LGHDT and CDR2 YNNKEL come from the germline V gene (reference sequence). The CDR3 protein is CASSGGYEQFF. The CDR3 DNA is TGTGCCAGCAGCGGCGGTTATGAGCAGTTCTTC.

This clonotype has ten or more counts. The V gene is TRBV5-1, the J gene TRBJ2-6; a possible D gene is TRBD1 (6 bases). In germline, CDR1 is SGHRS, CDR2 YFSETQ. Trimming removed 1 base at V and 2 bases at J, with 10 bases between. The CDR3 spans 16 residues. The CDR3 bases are TGCGCCAGCAGCTTGACAGGGTCTACTGGGGCCAACGTCCTGACTTTC. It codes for CASSLTGSTGANVLTF.

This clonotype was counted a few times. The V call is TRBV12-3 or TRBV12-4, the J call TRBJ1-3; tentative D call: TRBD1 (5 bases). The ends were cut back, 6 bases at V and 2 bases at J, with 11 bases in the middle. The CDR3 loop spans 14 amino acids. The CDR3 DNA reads TGTGCCAGCAGGCGGTGGGGGACTGGAAACACCATATATTTT. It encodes CASRRWGTGNTIYF.

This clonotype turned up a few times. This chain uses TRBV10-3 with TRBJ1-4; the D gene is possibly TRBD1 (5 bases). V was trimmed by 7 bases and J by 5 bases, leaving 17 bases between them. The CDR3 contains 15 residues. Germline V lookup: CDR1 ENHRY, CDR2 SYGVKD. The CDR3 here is CAIKNRTGANEKLFF. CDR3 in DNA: TGTGCCATCAAAAACCGTACCGGGGCGAATGAAAAACTGTTTTTT.

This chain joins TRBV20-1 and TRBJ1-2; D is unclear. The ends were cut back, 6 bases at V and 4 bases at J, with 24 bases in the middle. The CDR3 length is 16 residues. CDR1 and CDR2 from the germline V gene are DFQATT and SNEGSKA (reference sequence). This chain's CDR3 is CSAPAELVPTTYGYTF. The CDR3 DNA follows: TGCAGTGCCCCCGCGGAATTGGTCCCAACAACCTATGGCTACACCTTC.

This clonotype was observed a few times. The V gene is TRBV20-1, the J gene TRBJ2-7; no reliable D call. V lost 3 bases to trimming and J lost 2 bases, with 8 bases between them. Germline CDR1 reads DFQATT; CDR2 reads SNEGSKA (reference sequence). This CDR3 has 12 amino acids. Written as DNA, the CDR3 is TGCAGTGCTAGCAACAGACCCTACGAGCAGTACTTC. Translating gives CSASNRPYEQYF.

The DNA for the CDR3 is TGTGCCAGCAGCGCTCCCCCAGCGGGGGGCAATGGCTACACCTTC. It specifies CASSAPPAGGNGYTF. V is TRBV9 and J is TRBJ1-2; D is perhaps TRBD1 (6 bases). Trimming removed 3 bases from V and 6 bases from J, with 18 bases in between. Germline lookup yields CDR1 SGDLS and CDR2 YYNGEE. There are 15 residues in the CDR3.

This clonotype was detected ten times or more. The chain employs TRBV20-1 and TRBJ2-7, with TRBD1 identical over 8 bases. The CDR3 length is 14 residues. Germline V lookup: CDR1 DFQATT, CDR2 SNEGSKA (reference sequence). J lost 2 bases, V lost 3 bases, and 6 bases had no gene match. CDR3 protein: CSARRTGRPYEQYF. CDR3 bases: TGCAGTGCTAGGAGGACAGGGAGGCCCTACGAGCAGTACTTC.

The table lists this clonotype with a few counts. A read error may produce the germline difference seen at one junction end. The CDR3 DNA sequence: TGTGCCAGCACCTTGGGCGGGCCTTGGGAGCAGTTCTTC. This translates into CASTLGGPWEQFF. The chain links TRBV5-5 to TRBJ2-1; maybe TRBD2 (5 bases). Germline V gene sequence: CDR1 SGHKS, CDR2 YYEKEE (reference sequence). There are 13 residues in the CDR3.

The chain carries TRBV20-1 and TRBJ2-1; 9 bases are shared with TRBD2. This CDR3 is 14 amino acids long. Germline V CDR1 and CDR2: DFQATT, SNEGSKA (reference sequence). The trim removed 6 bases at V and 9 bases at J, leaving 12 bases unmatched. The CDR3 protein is CSAYPAGGPSEQFF. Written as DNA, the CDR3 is TGCAGTGCCTACCCTGCGGGAGGGCCAAGTGAGCAGTTCTTC.

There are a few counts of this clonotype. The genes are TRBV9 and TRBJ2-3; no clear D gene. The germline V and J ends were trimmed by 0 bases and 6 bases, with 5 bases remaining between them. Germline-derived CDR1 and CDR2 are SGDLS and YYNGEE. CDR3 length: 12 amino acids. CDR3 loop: CASSVDVDTQYF. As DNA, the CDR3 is TGTGCCAGCAGCGTAGACGTGGATACGCAGTATTTT.

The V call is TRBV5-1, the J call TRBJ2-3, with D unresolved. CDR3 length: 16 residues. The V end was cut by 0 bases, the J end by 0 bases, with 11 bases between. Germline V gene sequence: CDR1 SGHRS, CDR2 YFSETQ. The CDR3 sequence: CASSLGFISSTDTQYF. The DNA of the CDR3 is TGCGCCAGCAGCTTGGGATTTATATCTAGCACAGATACGCAGTATTTT.

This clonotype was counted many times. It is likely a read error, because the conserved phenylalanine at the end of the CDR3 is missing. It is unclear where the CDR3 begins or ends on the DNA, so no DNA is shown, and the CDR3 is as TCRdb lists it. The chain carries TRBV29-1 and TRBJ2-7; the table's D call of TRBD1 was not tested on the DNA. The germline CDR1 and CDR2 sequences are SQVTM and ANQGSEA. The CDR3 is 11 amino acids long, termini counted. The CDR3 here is CSVEKGGESFL.

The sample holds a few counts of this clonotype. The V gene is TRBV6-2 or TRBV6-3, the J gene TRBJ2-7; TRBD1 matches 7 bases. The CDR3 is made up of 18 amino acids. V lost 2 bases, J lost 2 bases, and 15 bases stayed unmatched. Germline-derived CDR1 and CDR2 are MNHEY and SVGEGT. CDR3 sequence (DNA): TGTGCCAGCAGTTACCCCAAGGGACAGAGACAGACTACCTACGAGCAGTACTTC. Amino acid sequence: CASSYPKGQRQTTYEQYF.

The CDR3 coding sequence is TGCAGTGCTAGAGTCGACAGGAACTATGGCTACACCTTC. The encoded protein is CSARVDRNYGYTF. The gene calls are TRBV20-1 and TRBJ1-2, with D maybe TRBD1 (6 bases). The CDR3 is 13 amino acids. The V gene lost 1 base and the J gene lost 2 bases, with 8 bases spanning the gap. From germline, CDR1 is DFQATT and CDR2 SNEGSKA (reference sequence).

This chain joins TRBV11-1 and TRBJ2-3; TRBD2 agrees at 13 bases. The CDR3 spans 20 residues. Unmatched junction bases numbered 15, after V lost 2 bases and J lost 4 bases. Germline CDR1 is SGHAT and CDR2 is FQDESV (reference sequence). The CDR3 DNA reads TGTGCCAGCAGCTTACCTGGTACTAGCGGGAGGGCCTTCTTCCCAGATACGCAGTATTTT. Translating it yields CASSLPGTSGRAFFPDTQYF.

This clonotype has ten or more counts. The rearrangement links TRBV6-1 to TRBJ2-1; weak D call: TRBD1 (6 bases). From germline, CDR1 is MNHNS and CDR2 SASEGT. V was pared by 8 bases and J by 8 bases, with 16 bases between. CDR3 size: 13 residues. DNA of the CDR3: TGTGCCAGCGTAAACAGGGTCCGGGATGAGCAGTTCTTC. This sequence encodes CASVNRVRDEQFF.

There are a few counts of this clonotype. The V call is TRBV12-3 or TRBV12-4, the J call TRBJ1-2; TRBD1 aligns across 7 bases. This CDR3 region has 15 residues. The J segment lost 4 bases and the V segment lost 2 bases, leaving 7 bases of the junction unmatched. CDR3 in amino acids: CASSLSGQATYGYTF. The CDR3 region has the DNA TGTGCCAGCAGTTTATCCGGACAGGCCACCTATGGCTACACCTTC.